This T cell receptor (beta chain) is drawn from a study of OX40 agonist ivuxolimab in advanced cancers. Study-wide points: More expanded clones were seen, on average, in CD8+ T cells than in CD4+.

Per the germline V gene, CDR1 is SEHNR and CDR2 is FQNEAQ (reference sequence). V shed 4 bases, J shed 13 bases, and the junction held 9 bases outside the gene matches. CDR3 length: 13 amino acids. Using immunoSEQ multiplex PCR, the repertoire was profiled, and TCRdb retains in-frame clones only, with some absent. There are tens of thousands of clones in the sample; about 90% occur only once, and more than 8.5% lies in the top ten. Turning to this clone: No antigen is known for it.

Material: CD4+ or CD8+ T cells sorted from blood, obtained in a trial of the OX40 agonist ivuxolimab. The clonotype comes from an adult with an advanced solid tumor such as melanoma, head and neck, liver or kidney cancer. V usage is TRBV7-9 and J usage is TRBJ1-4, with 7 bases fitting TRBD1. CDR3 sequence reads: CASSSNRQGTLFF. The CDR3 DNA reads as TGTGCCAGCAGCTCGAATCGACAGGGAACACTGTTTTTT. The full variable domain, with the rest looked up from reference TRBV7-9 and TRBJ1-4, is DTGVSQNPRHKITKRGQNVTFRCDPISEHNRLYWYRQTLGQGPEFLTYFQNEAQLEKSRLLSDRFSAERPKGSFSTLEIQRTEQGDSAMYLCASSSNRQGTLFFGSGTQLSVL.